This paragraph covers one T cell receptor (beta chain) sequence. This CDR3 contains 14 residues. Germline V CDR1 and CDR2: MNHEY, SVGEGT. The V gene lost 2 bases and the J gene lost 3 bases, with 10 bases spanning the gap. TCRdb's copy holds only in-frame clones and misses some; the assay was immunoSEQ multiplex PCR. In the table there are some 150,000 clones, around nine tenths of which are singletons. This entry is derived from a study of blood T cell repertoires in COVID-19. The sequenced sample was peripheral blood. The receptor was derived from a man aged 18 to 29 with active or convalescent COVID-19. The J gene is TRBJ1-1, the V gene TRBV6-2 or TRBV6-3; TRBD1 is a possible D gene (6 bases). The CDR3 coding sequence is TGTGCCAGCAGTTACCTCGACAGGTACACTGAAGCTTTCTTT. Residues: CASSYLDRYTEAFF.